The 8 T cell receptor beta chains listed next were all sequenced from one sample in a study of shared clonotypes between healthy human individuals. Assay: immunoSEQ multiplex PCR; the TCRdb copy retains only in-frame clones and omits some. Counted here are some 480,000 clones, 65% to 80% occurring once; the ten biggest clones make up around 12%. Sequenced: PBMCs. These receptor sequences come from a woman aged 40-49 years in good health. Some clones in this sample may be carry-over from other donors' samples.

The chain combines TRBV29-1 with TRBJ2-6; D gene unclear. This CDR3 comprises 16 residues. Germline CDR1 and CDR2: SQVTM and ANQGSEA. Trimming removed 1 base at V and 2 bases at J, with 12 bases between. CDR3 in amino acids: CSVEVQEKAGANVLTF. CDR3 nucleotides: TGCAGCGTTGAAGTGCAGGAGAAGGCTGGGGCCAACGTCCTGACTTTC. The whole variable domain, remainder taken from reference TRBV29-1 and TRBJ2-6, is SAVISQKPSRDICQRGTSLTIQCQVDSQVTMMFWYRQQPGQSLTLIATANQGSEATYESGFVIDKFPISRPNLTFSTLTVSNMSPEDSSIYLCSVEVQEKAGANVLTFGAGSRLTVL.

This clone was picked up a small number of times. Other nucleotide sequences in the sample specify the same CDR3. CDR3 in amino acids: CSARGAYEQYF. The CDR3 DNA follows: TGCAGTGCTAGAGGGGCTTACGAGCAGTACTTC. This chain uses TRBV20-1 with TRBJ2-7; D call uncertain. CDR3 length: 11 residues. CDR1 and CDR2 (germline): DFQATT, SNEGSKA (reference sequence). V gave up 1 base and J gave up 4 bases, with 5 bases separating them.

The rearrangement uses TRBV10-3 and TRBJ2-7; 7 bases agree with TRBD1. There are 14 residues in the CDR3. Losses at the gene ends were 0 bases for V and 5 bases for J; bases not matched to a gene: 4. The germline CDR1 and CDR2 sequences are ENHRY and SYGVKD. CDR3 region: CAISESTGVHEQYF. DNA for the CDR3: TGTGCCATCAGTGAGTCTACAGGGGTACACGAGCAGTACTTC.

This clone occurred once. This likely traces to a read error, being one base from a far larger clone. The rearrangement joins TRBV5-8 to TRBJ2-2; D perhaps matches TRBD1 (7 bases). The germline gives CDR1 SGHTS, CDR2 YDEGEE. The length of the CDR3 is 15 residues. V was pared by 1 base and J by 9 bases, with 16 bases between. Here the CDR3 DNA reads TGTGCCAGCAGCTTGTCGGGGGCAGGGGGACGGGAGCTGTTTTTT. It specifies CASSLSGAGGRELFF.

The chain couples TRBV30 to TRBJ1-3; the D is unclear. V was trimmed by 8 bases and J by 4 bases, leaving 12 bases between them. There are 12 residues in the CDR3. Germline CDR1 reads GTSNPN; CDR2 reads SVGIG (reference sequence). CDR3 amino acids: CAMTNSGNTIYF. Written as DNA, the CDR3 is TGTGCCATGACCAACAGCGGAAACACCATATATTTT. The whole variable domain, filled in from reference TRBV30 and TRBJ1-3, reads SQTIHQWPATLVQPVGSPLSLECTVEGTSNPNLYWYRQAAGRGLQLLFYSVGIGQISSEVPQNLSASRPQDRQFILSSKKLLLSDSGFYLCAMTNSGNTIYFGEGSWLTVV.

CDR3 DNA sequence: TGCGCCAGCAGCCTTAATCCCCAGGGTTCCGAGCAGTACTTC. Protein sequence: CASSLNPQGSEQYF. The genes are TRBV4-3 and TRBJ2-7, with D possibly matching TRBD1 (5 bases). CDR1 and CDR2 from the germline V gene are LGHNA and YSLEER. The V gene lost 4 bases and the J gene lost 6 bases, with 16 bases spanning the gap. The CDR3 consists of 14 residues.

For the CDR3, the DNA is TGTGCCAGCAGCAGAGGACTAGCGGGAGTATATGAGCAGTTCTTC. Translation gives CASSRGLAGVYEQFF. The genes are TRBV7-3 and TRBJ2-1; TRBD2 agrees at 13 bases. The germline gives CDR1 SGHTA, CDR2 FQGTGA. CDR3 length: 15 residues. Trimming removed 5 bases from V and 8 bases from J; junction bases left unmatched: 6.

The V gene is TRBV11-3, the J gene TRBJ2-5, with D hard to call. The CDR3 is 14 amino acids. CDR1 and CDR2 from the germline V gene are SGHNT and YENEEA. Trimming pared 5 bases from V and 0 bases from J, leaving 10 bases between. CDR3 residues: CASSGGPNQETQYF. The CDR3 DNA is TGTGCCAGCAGCGGCGGACCCAACCAAGAGACCCAGTACTTC.